Included here is one T cell receptor beta chain sequence, with context. Its target is not known. Measured with immunoSEQ multiplex PCR; TCRdb has only the in-frame clones, and not every one. The sample includes 110,000 or so clones, about nine tenths of them seen just once. Germline V gives CDR1 SEHNR, CDR2 FQNEAQ (reference sequence). The CDR3 contains 15 residues. Trimming took off 1 base at V and 0 bases at J, with 9 bases between the two ends. The data were taken from a study of a mutant IDH1 vaccine in newly diagnosed glioma. Study background: The treated population exhibited a male proportion of about 62%, a female proportion of about 40%, and a mean age of approximately 41 years. Study results and caveats: Immune responses induced by vaccination arose in roughly 95% of the patients.

The time point is: week 11, during vaccination. Mutant IDH1 20-mer peptide, at 300 ug, made up each vaccine dose, with topical imiquimod. The clonotype comes from a woman aged 50 to 60 with glioma. The chain couples TRBV7-9 to TRBJ1-1; D unresolved. Sequencing was performed on PBMCs, taken from a glioma patient whose treatment included an IDH1 peptide vaccine. This CDR3 reads CASSLGVGLNTEAFF. The CDR3 region has the DNA TGTGCCAGCAGCTTAGGAGTCGGACTGAACACTGAAGCTTTCTTT.